This section outlines one TCR beta chain sequence together with its context. This specimen comes from a study of beta chain features in type 1 diabetes. Since all of the isolated RNA was reverse transcribed, expressed TCRB transcripts were what got sequenced. Only in-frame clones appear in the TCRdb table, and some are missing; sequencing was by immunoSEQ multiplex PCR. The repertoire has about 260,000 clones, over 65% of them found once; the top ten carry about 0.051%. V dropped 0 bases and J dropped 14; count of bases not matched to a gene: 4. CDR1 and CDR2 from the germline V gene are MGHDK and SYGVNS. CDR3 length equals 12 residues.

The sequence derives from a man aged 30 to 39 in good health. The chain carries TRBV25-1 and TRBJ1-2; 9 nucleotides match TRBD1. Source material: naive CD4+ T cells from blood. DNA for the CDR3: TGTGCCAGCAGTGAATATGAACAGGGGGCGACCTTC. It translates to CASSEYEQGATF.